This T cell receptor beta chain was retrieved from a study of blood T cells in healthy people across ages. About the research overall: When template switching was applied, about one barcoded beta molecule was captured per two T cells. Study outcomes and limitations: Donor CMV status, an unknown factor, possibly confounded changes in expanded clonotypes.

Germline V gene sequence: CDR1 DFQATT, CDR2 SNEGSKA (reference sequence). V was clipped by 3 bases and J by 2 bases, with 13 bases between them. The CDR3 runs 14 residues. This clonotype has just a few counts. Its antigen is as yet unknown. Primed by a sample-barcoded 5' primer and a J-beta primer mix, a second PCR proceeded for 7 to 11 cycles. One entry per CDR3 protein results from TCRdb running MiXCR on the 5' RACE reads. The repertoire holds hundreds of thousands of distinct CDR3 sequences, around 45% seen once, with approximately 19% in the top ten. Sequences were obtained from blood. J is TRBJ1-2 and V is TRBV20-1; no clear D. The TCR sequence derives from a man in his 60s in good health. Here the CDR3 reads CSASGRVGNYGYTF. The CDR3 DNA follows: TGCAGTGCTAGTGGGAGGGTGGGGAACTATGGCTACACCTTC.